One sample yielded the 32 T cell receptor beta chains listed below, sequenced in a study of shared clonotypes between healthy human individuals. Sequencing used immunoSEQ multiplex PCR; TCRdb keeps in-frame clones, though not all of them. Of 1,100,000 or so clones listed, 78% are singletons. The sample taken for sequencing was memory CD4+ T cells from PBMCs. Documented subset: CD45RA-negative fraction. All receptors come from a young man in good health. Some clones in this sample may be carry-over from other donors' samples.

The gene calls are TRBV5-1 and TRBJ2-1; no clear D gene. V was trimmed by 2 bases and J by 2 bases, leaving 14 bases between them. The V gene's germline CDR1 is SGHRS and CDR2 YFSETQ. The CDR3 length is 16 residues. CDR3 protein: CASSLSALPPYNEQFF. The DNA for the CDR3 is TGCGCCAGCAGCTTATCTGCGCTACCCCCCTACAATGAGCAGTTCTTC.

The J gene is TRBJ1-2, the V gene TRBV5-4, with 8 positions matching TRBD1. The CDR3 sequence is 15 residues long. V trimming: 4 bases; J trimming: 4 bases; junction bases outside the gene matches: 9. Germline V gene lookup returns CDR1 SGHNT and CDR2 YYREEE (reference sequence). The CDR3 is CASSLWTGLSYGYTF. CDR3 bases: TGTGCCAGCAGCCTGTGGACAGGGCTTAGCTATGGCTACACCTTC.

The V gene is TRBV9, the J gene TRBJ1-2; unclear D gene. V was shortened by 3 bases and J by 5 bases, with 14 bases between the two germline ends. Germline V gene data show CDR1 as SGDLS and CDR2 as YYNGEE. The CDR3 loop spans 14 amino acids. The CDR3 is CASSAEPGRYGYTF. The CDR3 DNA follows: TGTGCCAGCAGCGCCGAGCCCGGGAGGTATGGCTACACCTTC. The full variable domain, rest sourced from reference TRBV9 and TRBJ1-2, is DSGVTQTPKHLITATGQRVTLRCSPRSGDLSVYWYQQSLDQGLQFLIQYYNGEERAKGNILERFSAQQFPDLHSELNLSSLELGDSALYFCASSAEPGRYGYTFGSGTRLTVV.

The chain links TRBV4-3 to TRBJ1-1, with unresolved D. Between the trimmed V and J ends, which lost 0 bases and 8 bases, there was a span of 16 bases. Per germline, CDR1 LGHNA and CDR2 YSLEER. This CDR3 region has 15 residues. The CDR3 coding sequence is TGCGCCAGCAGCCAAGATCTCCTTAGGCAGATCGAAGCTTTCTTT. It encodes CASSQDLLRQIEAFF.

V is TRBV6-5 and J is TRBJ1-1; tentatively, D is TRBD1 (5 bases). This CDR3 region has 14 residues. V was pared by 6 bases and J by 1 base, with 12 bases between. CDR1 and CDR2 from the germline V gene are MNHEY and SVGAGI. CDR3 in amino acids: CASSAGRENTEAFF. CDR3 bases: TGTGCCAGCAGCGCGGGACGCGAGAACACTGAAGCTTTCTTT.

Comments on this clone: This same CDR3 is encoded by further DNA sequences in the sample. This chain links TRBV5-1 with TRBJ2-5; no firm D call. CDR3 length: 13 amino acids. V was cut by 0 bases and J by 3 bases, with 6 bases left in between. Germline-derived CDR1 and CDR2 are SGHRS and YFSETQ. CDR3 residues: CASSLVGKETQYF. The CDR3 bases are TGCGCCAGCAGCTTGGTAGGGAAAGAGACCCAGTACTTC.

The chain recombines TRBV10-3 with TRBJ2-7; 8 positions agree with TRBD1. CDR3 length: 14 amino acids. From germline, CDR1 is ENHRY and CDR2 SYGVKD. V was clipped by 1 base and J by 7 bases; unmatched bases: 6. The DNA for the CDR3 is TGTGCCATCAGTGAGTTAGGAACAGGGGGGGAGCAGTACTTC. Translation gives CAISELGTGGEQYF.

In its sample, this clone was seen a few times. The chain has TRBV2 and TRBJ1-1; possibly TRBD1 for D (5 bases). Trimming took 5 bases from V and 4 from J, leaving 17 bases between them. This CDR3 comprises 15 residues. Germline CDR1 and CDR2: SNHLY and FYNNEI. The CDR3 region has the DNA TGTGCCAGCAGTCGCGGGGCACGATTGGGCACTGAAGCTTTCTTT. Its translation is CASSRGARLGTEAFF.

The chain combines TRBV7-2 with TRBJ1-4; D is unresolved. The CDR3 has 16 residues. Germline CDR1 SGHTA, CDR2 FQGNSA. Trimming pared 0 bases from V and 7 bases from J, leaving 15 bases between. CDR3 amino acids: CASSLADRGQVEKLFF. DNA for the CDR3: TGTGCCAGCAGCTTAGCGGACCGTGGGCAGGTTGAAAAACTGTTTTTT.

The J gene is TRBJ2-5, the V gene TRBV7-9; D unresolved. The CDR3 runs to 13 residues. The V gene's germline CDR1 is SEHNR and CDR2 FQNEAQ (reference sequence). The germline V and J ends were trimmed by 2 bases and 7 bases, with 11 bases remaining between them. CDR3 region: CASSLMDLGTQYF. CDR3 in DNA: TGTGCCAGCAGCTTAATGGACCTCGGGACCCAGTACTTC.

The gene calls are TRBV11-2 and TRBJ2-2, with D possibly matching TRBD1 (6 bases). Germline CDR1 reads SGHAT; CDR2 reads FQNNGV. Between the trimmed V and J ends, which lost 5 bases and 0 bases, there was a span of 16 bases. This CDR3 spans 17 amino acids. The DNA of the CDR3 is TGTGCCAGCAGCACAACCGGGACACTCCCGAACACCGGGGAGCTGTTTTTT. Translated, it gives CASSTTGTLPNTGELFF.

Comments on this clone: The sample has other DNA sequences that encode this CDR3 too. The chain joins TRBV7-2 to TRBJ2-3; no clear D. CDR3 length: 13 amino acids. V lost 1 base, J lost 4 bases, and 6 bases lay in between. The V gene's germline CDR1 is SGHTA and CDR2 FQGNSA. CDR3 region: CASSLVGSDTQYF. CDR3 nucleotides: TGTGCCAGCAGCTTAGTGGGATCAGATACGCAGTATTTT.

Concerning this clone: A far larger clone differs by one base, so this is likely a read error. The chain is built from TRBV13 and TRBJ1-1; D gene unclear. Germline CDR1 PRHDT, CDR2 FYEKMQ (reference sequence). Trimming removed 2 bases at V and 1 base at J, with 2 bases between. This CDR3 has 12 amino acids. CDR3 loop: CASSLRNTEAFF. DNA for the CDR3: TGTGCCAGCAGCTTAAGGAACACTGAAGCTTTCTTT.

The CDR3 sequence is CASSPQGISYGYTF. In DNA, the CDR3 is TGCGCCAGCAGCCCACAGGGGATTAGCTATGGCTACACCTTC. V and J are TRBV5-1 and TRBJ1-2; 7 positions agree with TRBD1. Germline loops: CDR1 SGHRS, CDR2 YFSETQ. The V gene end was trimmed by 4 bases and the J gene end by 4 bases; junction bases not matched to a gene: 7. The CDR3 contains 14 residues.

The V and J genes are TRBV7-2 and TRBJ2-2; the D is unclear. Per germline, CDR1 SGHTA and CDR2 FQGNSA. The CDR3 covers 14 residues. The V gene lost 6 bases and the J gene lost 1 base, with 9 bases spanning the gap. Here the CDR3 reads CASRPPLNTGELFF. The CDR3 nucleotides read TGTGCCAGCAGACCCCCGCTGAACACCGGGGAGCTGTTTTTT.

With respect to this clone: The same CDR3 can be traced to other DNA sequences in this sample. This chain connects TRBV6-5 to TRBJ1-3; TRBD1 is a possible D gene (5 bases). The V end was cut by 5 bases, the J end by 3 bases, with 8 bases between. The CDR3 is 13 residues long. CDR1 is MNHEY and CDR2 is SVGAGI in the germline V gene. This CDR3 reads CASSRDSGNTIYF. CDR3 DNA sequence: TGTGCCAGCAGTCGTGACAGTGGAAACACCATATATTTT.

The chain uses TRBV9 and TRBJ1-2; 8 bases fit TRBD1. Germline-derived CDR1 and CDR2 are SGDLS and YYNGEE. Trimming took 3 bases from V and 0 from J; bases not matched to a gene: 4. This CDR3 has 15 residues. For the CDR3, the DNA is TGTGCCAGCAGCGGGGACAGGCCCTCTAACTATGGCTACACCTTC. Protein sequence: CASSGDRPSNYGYTF.

The sample holds a few counts of this clone. The chain combines TRBV6-1 with TRBJ1-2, with a tentative D call TRBD1 (6 bases). Trimming left V 0 bases short and J 5 bases short, with 10 bases between. Germline CDR1 is MNHNS and CDR2 is SASEGT. This CDR3 comprises 14 residues. The CDR3 bases are TGTGCCAGCAGTGAAGCGGACCAGGGGTATGGCTACACCTTC. Its translation is CASSEADQGYGYTF.

J is TRBJ2-2 and V is TRBV28; D might be TRBD2 (6 bases). From germline, CDR1 is MDHEN and CDR2 SYDVKM. This CDR3 has 16 residues. V dropped 3 bases and J dropped 0 bases, with 11 bases sitting between them. The CDR3 here is CASSFGGTPNTGELFF. Written as DNA, the CDR3 is TGTGCCAGCAGTTTTGGGGGGACCCCGAACACCGGGGAGCTGTTTTTT.

This clone came up a few times. Other DNA sequences in the sample encode the same CDR3. The V call is TRBV27, the J call TRBJ2-5, with D unresolved. CDR3 length: 11 amino acids. Germline CDR1 is MNHEY and CDR2 is SMNVEV (reference sequence). The germline V and J ends were trimmed by 3 bases and 5 bases, with 4 bases remaining between them. CDR3 amino acids: CASSLGETQYF. The CDR3 nucleotides read TGTGCCAGCAGTTTGGGGGAGACCCAGTACTTC.

This clone was detected once. This chain joins TRBV6-5 and TRBJ2-7, with D unclear. The germline CDR1 and CDR2 sequences are MNHEY and SVGAGI. The CDR3 loop spans 13 amino acids. V lost 6 bases, J lost 6 bases, and 15 bases lay in between. In DNA, the CDR3 is TGTGCCAGCAGCCTCGTCGTGGGGTTCGAGCAGTACTTC. Protein product: CASSLVVGFEQYF.

The chain couples TRBV7-8 to TRBJ2-7, with a weak D call TRBD2 (6 bases). Trimming stripped 5 bases from V and 3 bases from J, with 23 bases between. CDR1 SGHVS and CDR2 FQNEAQ come from the germline V gene. This CDR3 has 17 amino acids. The CDR3 loop is CASSPRAGNLVGYEQYF. The CDR3 nucleotides read TGTGCCAGCAGCCCTAGAGCGGGTAACCTGGTTGGCTACGAGCAGTACTTC.

As for this clone: Other DNA sequences in the same sample also yield this CDR3. The chain is built from TRBV2 and TRBJ2-7; TRBD1 might be the D (5 bases). Germline V CDR1 and CDR2: SNHLY, FYNNEI. V lost 5 bases and J lost 4, with 9 bases in between. The length of the CDR3 is 12 residues. The CDR3 DNA reads TGTGCCAGCAGTCGACAGATATACGAGCAGTACTTC. It yields the protein CASSRQIYEQYF.

The genes are TRBV4-3 and TRBJ2-2; a weak D match, TRBD2 (5 bases). The CDR3 totals 15 residues. Germline CDR1 LGHNA, CDR2 YSLEER. Trimming stripped 4 bases from V and 6 bases from J, with 15 bases between. CDR3 amino acids: CASSPQSGNAGELFF. CDR3 bases: TGCGCCAGCAGCCCTCAATCGGGGAATGCCGGGGAGCTGTTTTTT.

V usage is TRBV15 and J usage is TRBJ2-6; D uncertain. V was trimmed by 0 bases and J by 1 base, leaving 7 bases between them. In germline, CDR1 is LNHNV, CDR2 YYDKDF (reference sequence). This CDR3 spans 16 amino acids. CDR3 nucleotide sequence: TGTGCCACCAGCAGAGATAGGAGTTCTGGGGCCAACGTCCTGACTTTC. It translates to CATSRDRSSGANVLTF.

The chain combines TRBV5-1 with TRBJ2-3, with a possible D match to TRBD1 (5 bases). This CDR3 comprises 15 residues. The germline gives CDR1 SGHRS, CDR2 YFSETQ. V lost 4 bases to trimming and J lost 2 bases, with 14 bases between them. The CDR3 coding sequence is TGCGCCAGCAGCGTCGTACAGGCGGACACAGATACGCAGTATTTT. This gives the protein CASSVVQADTDTQYF.

To note about this clone: This same CDR3 is encoded by further DNA sequences in the sample. The chain links TRBV27 to TRBJ2-5; a weak D match, TRBD1 (5 bases). V was clipped by 2 bases and J by 5 bases, with 9 bases between them. This CDR3 contains 13 residues. Germline assignment: CDR1 MNHEY and CDR2 SMNVEV (reference sequence). The DNA of the CDR3 is TGTGCCAGCAGTTTACAGGGTCGGGAGACCCAGTACTTC. This gives the protein CASSLQGRETQYF.

This chain joins TRBV5-8 and TRBJ2-5; perhaps TRBD1 as D (7 bases). This CDR3 is built from 16 residues. Germline loops: CDR1 SGHTS, CDR2 YDEGEE. Trimming cost V 4 bases and J 4 bases, with 20 bases left between them. CDR3 nucleotides: TGTGCCAGCAGCCCCCTCCAGGGGGGTATAGTAGAGACCCAGTACTTC. Translated, it gives CASSPLQGGIVETQYF.

V usage is TRBV2 and J usage is TRBJ1-3; no definite D call. Per the germline V gene, CDR1 is SNHLY and CDR2 is FYNNEI. V lost 7 bases to trimming and J lost 0 bases, with 7 bases between them. This CDR3 has 13 residues. CDR3 in amino acids: CASTGFSGNTIYF. The CDR3 region has the DNA TGTGCCAGCACAGGTTTCTCTGGAAACACCATATATTTT.

The rearrangement uses TRBV18 and TRBJ2-5; TRBD1 is a possible D gene (7 bases). With 1 base removed from V and 5 bases from J, the gap between germline ends came to 14 bases. This CDR3 is 15 amino acids long. Germline lookup yields CDR1 KGHSH and CDR2 LQKENI. The CDR3 region has the DNA TGTGCCAGCTCACCACGCCAGGGGGGCGGGGAGACCCAGTACTTC. It codes for CASSPRQGGGETQYF.

The chain carries TRBV9 and TRBJ1-1; 8 bases agree with TRBD1. The germline V gene has CDR1 SGDLS and CDR2 YYNGEE. The V gene end was trimmed by 5 bases and the J gene end by 6 bases; junction bases not matched to a gene: 12. There are 15 residues in the CDR3. CDR3 amino acids: CASSKIQGGKSEAFF. DNA for the CDR3: TGTGCCAGCAGTAAAATACAGGGGGGCAAATCTGAAGCTTTCTTT.

This sequence joins TRBV30 and TRBJ1-3; D gene unclear. V shed 4 bases and J shed 0 bases, with 10 bases lying between them. There are 14 residues in the CDR3. CDR1 is GTSNPN and CDR2 is SVGIG in the germline V gene (reference sequence). Here the CDR3 reads CAWMVESSGNTIYF. DNA for the CDR3: TGTGCCTGGATGGTGGAGAGCTCTGGAAACACCATATATTTT.